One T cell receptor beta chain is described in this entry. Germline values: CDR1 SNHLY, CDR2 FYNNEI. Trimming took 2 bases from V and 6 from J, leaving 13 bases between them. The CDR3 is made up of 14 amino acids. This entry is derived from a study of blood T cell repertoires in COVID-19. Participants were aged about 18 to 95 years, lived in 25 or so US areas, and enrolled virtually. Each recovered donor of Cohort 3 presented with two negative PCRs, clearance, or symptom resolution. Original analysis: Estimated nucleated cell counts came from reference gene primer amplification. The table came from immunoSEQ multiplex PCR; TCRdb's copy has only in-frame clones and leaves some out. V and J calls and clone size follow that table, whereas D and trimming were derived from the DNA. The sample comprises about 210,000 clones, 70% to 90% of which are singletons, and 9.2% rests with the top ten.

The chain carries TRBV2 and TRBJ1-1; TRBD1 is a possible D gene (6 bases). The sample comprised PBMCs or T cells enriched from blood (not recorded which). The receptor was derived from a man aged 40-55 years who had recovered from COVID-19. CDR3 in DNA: TGTGCCAGCAGTGAAAGGACAGCCGCACCTGAAGCTTTCTTT. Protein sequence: CASSERTAAPEAFF.